The clone carrying this T cell receptor (beta chain) appeared many times. The sample belongs to a study of metastatic and nonmetastatic thyroid tumors. Overall study: Blood and tumor or nodule tissue repertoires from malignant and benign thyroid patients were compared.

Trimming cost V 0 bases and J 1 base; bases outside gene matches: 6. This CDR3 region has 19 residues. From germline, CDR1 is SGHAT and CDR2 FQDESV (reference sequence). No treatment had been given to any patient before thyroid surgery. TCRdb called clones again from the PCR reads with MiXCR. The sample includes tens of thousands of clones, 11% of them seen just once. The sample taken for sequencing was blood. The receptor was derived from a female donor with papillary thyroid cancer or a benign thyroid nodule (not recorded which). Some clones in this sample may be carry-over from other donors' samples. The V and J genes are TRBV11-1 and TRBJ2-6; 10 nucleotides line up with TRBD2. The CDR3 reads CASSLARAAGGSGANVLTF. The CDR3, as DNA: TGTGCCAGCAGCTTAGCCCGGGCAGCGGGAGGGTCTGGGGCCAACGTCCTGACTTTC.